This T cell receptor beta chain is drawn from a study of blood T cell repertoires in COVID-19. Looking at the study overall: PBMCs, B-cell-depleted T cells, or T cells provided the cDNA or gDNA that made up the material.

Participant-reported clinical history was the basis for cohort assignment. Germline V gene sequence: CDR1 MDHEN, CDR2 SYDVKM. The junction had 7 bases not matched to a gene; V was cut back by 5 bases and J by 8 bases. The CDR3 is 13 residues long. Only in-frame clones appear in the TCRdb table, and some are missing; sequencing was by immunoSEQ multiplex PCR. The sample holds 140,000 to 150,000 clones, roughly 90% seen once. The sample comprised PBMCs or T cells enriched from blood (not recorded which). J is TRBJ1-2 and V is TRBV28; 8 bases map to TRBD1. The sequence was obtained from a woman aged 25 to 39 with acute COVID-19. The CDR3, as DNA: TGTGCCAGCAGTGAGACAGGGGAGAGGGGCTACACCTTC. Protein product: CASSETGERGYTF.